One and the same sample provided the 8 T cell receptor beta chains below, sequenced in a study of T cells in Graves' hyperthyroidism and ophthalmopathy. It was RNA transcripts that yielded the amplified TCR beta CDR3 regions. An initial round of RT-PCR targeting the TCR CDR3 relied on the HTBI primer set. TCRdb re-called the multiplex PCR reads with MiXCR, one entry per CDR3 protein. Among hundreds of thousands of distinct CDR3 sequences, 30% to 40% were seen once, and the ten largest hold less than 40%. The material sequenced was blood. The origin of the receptors is a woman aged 40 to 50 with Graves' hyperthyroidism.

This clonotype was detected many times. The CDR3 nucleotides are TGTGCCAGCTTCGAGAGCTCCTACGAGCAGTACTTC. Translating gives CASFESSYEQYF. The V gene is TRBV2, the J gene TRBJ2-7, with unresolved D. V was clipped by 8 bases and J by 0 bases, with 8 bases between them. Germline CDR1 and CDR2: SNHLY and FYNNEI. The CDR3 is 12 residues long.

The sample holds a few counts of this clonotype. This sequence joins TRBV2 and TRBJ1-5, with 7 nucleotides matching TRBD1. The V gene end was trimmed by 7 bases and the J gene end by 6 bases; junction bases not matched to a gene: 21. From germline, CDR1 is SNHLY and CDR2 FYNNEI. This CDR3 is built from 18 residues. CDR3: CASTTYQRLQRQGQPQHF. CDR3 nucleotide sequence: TGTGCCAGCACTACCTATCAGAGGTTACAAAGACAGGGTCAGCCCCAGCATTTT.

The V and J genes are TRBV6-5 and TRBJ1-6, with TRBD1 as a possible D gene (6 bases). The V end was cut by 0 bases, the J end by 7 bases, with 16 bases between. CDR3 size: 17 residues. The germline CDR1 and CDR2 sequences are MNHEY and SVGAGI. Written as DNA, the CDR3 is TGTGCCAGCAGTTACTCGAATCCCGGGGGCAACAATTCACCCCTCCACTTT. This encodes CASSYSNPGGNNSPLHF.

This clonotype has ten or more counts. The gene calls are TRBV5-6 and TRBJ2-5, with 12 bases that match TRBD2. CDR3 length: 17 residues. CDR1 and CDR2 from the germline V gene are SGHDT and YYEEEE. The ends lost 5 bases at V and 4 bases at J; junction bases unmatched: 12. CDR3 amino acids: CASRHLAGGRGGETQYF. The CDR3 nucleotides read TGTGCCAGCAGACACCTAGCGGGGGGGCGCGGAGGAGAGACCCAGTACTTC.

This sequence joins TRBV7-9 and TRBJ1-2; TRBD1 agrees at 7 bases. Trimming at V came to 5 bases and at J to 7 bases, leaving 22 bases not matched to a gene. CDR1 is SEHNR and CDR2 is FQNEAQ in the germline V gene (reference sequence). The CDR3 covers 18 residues. For the CDR3, the DNA is TGTGCCAGCAGCCTCGCGCTCTCTTTGATCGACAGGGCGGCTGGCTACACCTTC. Translated: CASSLALSLIDRAAGYTF. Full variable domain (rest looked up from reference TRBV7-9 and TRBJ1-2): DTGVSQNPRHKITKRGQNVTFRCDPISEHNRLYWYRQTLGQGPEFLTYFQNEAQLEKSRLLSDRFSAERPKGSFSTLEIQRTEQGDSAMYLCASSLALSLIDRAAGYTFGSGTRLTVV.

This clonotype has at least ten counts. The rearrangement uses TRBV9 and TRBJ1-4; TRBD1 aligns across 9 bases. The germline CDR1 and CDR2 sequences are SGDLS and YYNGEE. The CDR3 has 16 amino acids. V shed 0 bases, J shed 4 bases, and the junction held 4 bases outside the gene matches. CDR3 sequence reads: CASSVEGTGRNEKLFF. The CDR3, as DNA: TGTGCCAGCAGCGTAGAAGGGACAGGGCGTAATGAAAAACTGTTTTTT. Supplemented by reference TRBV9 and TRBJ1-4, the full variable domain reads DSGVTQTPKHLITATGQRVTLRCSPRSGDLSVYWYQQSLDQGLQFLIQYYNGEERAKGNILERFSAQQFPDLHSELNLSSLELGDSALYFCASSVEGTGRNEKLFFGSGTQLSVL.

V gene TRBV13 combines with J gene TRBJ2-7; possibly TRBD1 or TRBD2 for D (5 bases each). The germline V and J ends were trimmed by 6 bases and 5 bases, with 11 bases remaining between them. CDR1 is PRHDT and CDR2 is FYEKMQ in the germline V gene (reference sequence). This CDR3 spans 12 amino acids. Here the CDR3 DNA reads TGTGCCAGCAGTCAACGGGACGACGAGCAGTACTTC. It codes for CASSQRDDEQYF.

The chain recombines TRBV28 with TRBJ1-2; 8 nucleotides align to TRBD1. CDR3 length: 15 residues. Germline V lookup: CDR1 MDHEN, CDR2 SYDVKM. V gave up 7 bases and J gave up 5 bases; unmatched junction bases: 12. DNA of the CDR3: TGTGCCAGCACGCCTGGGACAGGAAATTGGTATGGCTACACCTTC. Amino acid sequence: CASTPGTGNWYGYTF.